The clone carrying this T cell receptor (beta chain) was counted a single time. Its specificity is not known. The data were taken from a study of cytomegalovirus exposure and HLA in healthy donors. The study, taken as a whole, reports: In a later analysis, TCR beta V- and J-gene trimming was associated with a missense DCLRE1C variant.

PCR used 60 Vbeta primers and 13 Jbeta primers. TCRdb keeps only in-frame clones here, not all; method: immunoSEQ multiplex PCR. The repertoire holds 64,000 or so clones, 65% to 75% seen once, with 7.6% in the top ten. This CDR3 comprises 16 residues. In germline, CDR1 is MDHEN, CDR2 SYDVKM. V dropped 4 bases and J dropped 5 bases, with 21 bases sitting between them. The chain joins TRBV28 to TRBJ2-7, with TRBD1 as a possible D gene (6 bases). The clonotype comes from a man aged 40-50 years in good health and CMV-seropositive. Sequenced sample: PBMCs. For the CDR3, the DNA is TGTGCCAGCAGTTCCCCACGGGACACTCAGTACCACGAGCAGTACTTC. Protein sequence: CASSSPRDTQYHEQYF.